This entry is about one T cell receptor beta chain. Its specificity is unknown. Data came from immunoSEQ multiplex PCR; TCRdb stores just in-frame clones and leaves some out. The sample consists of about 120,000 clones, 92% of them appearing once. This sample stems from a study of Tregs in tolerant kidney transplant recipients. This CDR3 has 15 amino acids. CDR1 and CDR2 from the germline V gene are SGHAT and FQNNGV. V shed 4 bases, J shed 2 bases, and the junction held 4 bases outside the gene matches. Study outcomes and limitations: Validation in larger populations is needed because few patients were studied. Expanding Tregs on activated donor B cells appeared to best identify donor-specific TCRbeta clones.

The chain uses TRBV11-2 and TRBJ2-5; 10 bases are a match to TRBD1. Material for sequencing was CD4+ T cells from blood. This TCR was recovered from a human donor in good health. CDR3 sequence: CASSYGQGGQETQYF. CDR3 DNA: TGTGCCAGCAGCTACGGACAGGGGGGACAAGAGACCCAGTACTTC.